The 26 T cell receptor beta chains presented below share a single source sample, sequenced in a study of PD-1 blockade in classical Hodgkin lymphoma. TCRdb keeps only in-frame clones here, not all; method: immunoSEQ multiplex PCR. The repertoire holds under 60,000 clones, with about two thirds as singletons. There was relapse after autologous stem cell transplantation in every patient, and there was variation in brentuximab vedotin exposure. Sample: peripheral blood mononuclear cells (PBMCs), taken before the second cycle of nivolumab. All receptors come from a human donor with classical Hodgkin lymphoma.

The J gene is TRBJ2-7, the V gene TRBV6-1; D is perhaps TRBD2 (6 bases). Trimming left V 6 bases short and J 3 bases short, with 12 bases between. Germline V lookup: CDR1 MNHNS, CDR2 SASEGT. The CDR3 has 13 residues. This CDR3 is CASSPLGGYEQYF. The DNA for the CDR3 is TGTGCCAGCAGCCCCCTCGGGGGCTACGAGCAGTACTTC.

This chain connects TRBV7-9 to TRBJ2-7, with 7 bases matching TRBD1. This CDR3 spans 13 amino acids. The germline V gene has CDR1 SEHNR and CDR2 FQNEAQ (reference sequence). Unmatched junction bases numbered 7, after V lost 5 bases and J lost 6 bases. The CDR3 DNA follows: TGTGCCAGCAGCCTTACAGGGGACGGCGAGCAGTACTTC. Translation gives CASSLTGDGEQYF.

This clone was observed a single time. The genes are TRBV29-1 and TRBJ2-3; 13 bases agree with TRBD2. V was pared by 6 bases and J by 2 bases, with 11 bases of the junction left unmatched. The germline CDR1 and CDR2 sequences are SQVTM and ANQGSEA. CDR3 size: 17 residues. The CDR3 coding sequence is TGCAGCGTCTGGGGACTAGCGGGGACCTCCACCACAGATACGCAGTATTTT. Protein product: CSVWGLAGTSTTDTQYF.

The chain uses TRBV18 and TRBJ2-5; TRBD2 agrees at 11 bases. The J call may be faulty, since TRBJ2-7 better matches the DNA end. Germline V gene sequence: CDR1 KGHSH, CDR2 LQKENI. CDR3 length: 16 amino acids. The CDR3 DNA sequence: TGTGCCAGCTCGTACTGGACTAGCGGGCCATCCTACGAGCAGTACTTC. This gives the protein CASSYWTSGPSYEQYF.

This chain connects TRBV7-3 to TRBJ2-3, with unresolved D. Germline assignment: CDR1 SGHTA and CDR2 FQGTGA. V was cut by 1 base and J by 6 bases, with 14 bases left in between. The CDR3 is 15 amino acids. The CDR3 spells CASSLISGVSDTQYF. In nucleotides, the CDR3 is TGTGCCAGCAGCTTAATCTCAGGCGTAAGTGATACGCAGTATTTT.

This clone was recorded at least ten times. V gene TRBV11-2 combines with J gene TRBJ1-1; no clear D. V lost 5 bases and J 0 bases, leaving 13 bases between the germline ends. The CDR3 contains 15 residues. CDR1 and CDR2 (germline): SGHAT, FQNNGV. The CDR3, as DNA: TGTGCCAGCAGCACCTTACCGACCATGAACACTGAAGCTTTCTTT. Its protein is CASSTLPTMNTEAFF.

The table lists this clone with a count of one. The rearrangement uses TRBV6-5 and TRBJ1-2; the D gene is possibly TRBD1 (6 bases). The germline V gene has CDR1 MNHEY and CDR2 SVGAGI. V was shortened by 2 bases and J by 8 bases, with 15 bases between the two germline ends. The CDR3 contains 14 residues. The CDR3 region is CASSYGQYSGGYTF. The DNA of the CDR3 is TGTGCCAGCAGTTACGGACAGTATTCGGGCGGCTACACCTTC.

The chain uses TRBV6-5 and TRBJ2-7; TRBD1 matches at 7 bases. The CDR3 is 16 residues long. The V gene's germline CDR1 is MNHEY and CDR2 SVGAGI. J gave up 2 bases and V 2 bases, and 9 bases lay outside the gene matches. CDR3 bases: TGTGCCAGCAGTTACACCCCATACAGGGGACCCTACGAGCAGTACTTC. It translates to CASSYTPYRGPYEQYF.

A single count supports this clone. The CDR3 loop reads CASTQVSGNSYEQYF. The CDR3 nucleotides read TGTGCCAGCACCCAGGTATCGGGGAACTCCTACGAGCAGTACTTC. V and J are TRBV7-2 and TRBJ2-7, with D perhaps TRBD2 (5 bases). The ends were cut back, 7 bases at V and 0 bases at J, with 16 bases in the middle. The V gene's germline CDR1 is SGHTA and CDR2 FQGNSA. The CDR3 consists of 15 residues.

This chain uses TRBV7-9 with TRBJ2-1; D is uncertain. V lost 3 bases to trimming and J lost 0 bases, with 9 bases between them. Germline CDR1 SEHNR, CDR2 FQNEAQ (reference sequence). The CDR3 consists of 15 residues. The CDR3 sequence is CASSFLLGSYNEQFF. The CDR3 nucleotides are TGTGCCAGCAGCTTCCTCCTGGGCTCCTACAATGAGCAGTTCTTC.

The chain joins TRBV11-2 to TRBJ2-3; 8 bases match TRBD2. The CDR3 consists of 15 residues. V lost 1 base, J lost 3 bases, and 3 bases stayed unmatched. The germline gives CDR1 SGHAT, CDR2 FQNNGV. CDR3 coding DNA: TGTGCCAGCAGCTTAGGGCCTAGCGGGACAGATACGCAGTATTTT. This codes for CASSLGPSGTDTQYF.

This chain connects TRBV14 to TRBJ2-3; the D gene is possibly TRBD1 (6 bases). Trimming removed 4 bases from V and 4 bases from J, with 18 bases in between. This CDR3 is 16 amino acids long. Germline values: CDR1 SGHDN, CDR2 FVKESK. The CDR3 sequence is CASSLGGNWAADTQYF. Written as DNA, the CDR3 is TGTGCCAGCAGCCTAGGGGGAAACTGGGCGGCAGATACGCAGTATTTT.

The chain is built from TRBV6-1 and TRBJ1-3; a possible D gene is TRBD1 (6 bases). Germline lookup yields CDR1 MNHNS and CDR2 SASEGT. The CDR3 contains 15 residues. V lost 7 bases to trimming and J lost 2 bases, with 15 bases between them. The CDR3 coding sequence is TGTGCCAGCATTCTAGACAGGTCGCCTGGAAACACCATATATTTT. Protein sequence: CASILDRSPGNTIYF.

V gene TRBV30 combines with J gene TRBJ2-1; TRBD2 matches 11 bases. Germline CDR1 GTSNPN, CDR2 SVGIG (reference sequence). There are 13 residues in the CDR3. J lost 7 bases, V lost 8 bases, and 7 bases had no gene match. The CDR3 is CARSSGGMNEQFF. The CDR3 bases are TGTGCCAGATCTAGCGGGGGGATGAATGAGCAGTTCTTC.

The chain employs TRBV19 and TRBJ2-2, with D perhaps TRBD2 (6 bases). Deletions cut 3 bases from V and 2 bases from J, with 10 bases between. Germline-derived CDR1 and CDR2 are LNHDA and SQIVND (reference sequence). The CDR3 is 15 amino acids. The CDR3 sequence: CASSIPGLNTGELFF. The CDR3 DNA reads TGTGCCAGTAGTATCCCCGGACTAAACACCGGGGAGCTGTTTTTT.

The CDR3: CASSGSNTEAFF. CDR3 nucleotides: TGTGCCAGTAGTGGGTCGAACACTGAAGCTTTCTTT. This chain links TRBV19 with TRBJ1-1; D unresolved. In germline, CDR1 is LNHDA, CDR2 SQIVND (reference sequence). The CDR3 has 12 residues. V gave up 5 bases and J gave up 1 base, with 5 bases separating them.

The chain links TRBV11-1 to TRBJ2-5; D remains ambiguous. V was trimmed by 1 base and J by 5 bases, leaving 11 bases between them. CDR3 length equals 14 residues. The germline gives CDR1 SGHAT, CDR2 FQDESV (reference sequence). The CDR3 protein is CASSLGWGWETQYF. CDR3 nucleotide sequence: TGTGCCAGCAGCTTAGGTTGGGGTTGGGAGACCCAGTACTTC.

The chain is built from TRBV5-1 and TRBJ2-2, with D possibly TRBD2 on 6 matching bases. V was pared by 3 bases and J by 5 bases, with 11 bases between. The CDR3 covers 14 residues. Germline assignment: CDR1 SGHRS and CDR2 YFSETQ. CDR3 residues: CASSSWEATGELFF. CDR3 DNA sequence: TGCGCCAGCAGCTCTTGGGAGGCAACCGGGGAGCTGTTTTTT.

J is TRBJ1-5 and V is TRBV19; no clear D gene. Germline CDR1 and CDR2: LNHDA and SQIVND (reference sequence). The CDR3 runs to 17 residues. The V end lost 4 bases, the J end lost 3 bases, and 19 bases lay between the germline ends. CDR3 DNA sequence: TGTGCCAGTAGTAGACGTCTTCAGGACGGGTACAATCAGCCCCAGCATTTT. It is translated as CASSRRLQDGYNQPQHF.

CDR3 protein: CASSPDLGGNQPQHF. In DNA, the CDR3 is TGTGCCAGCAGTCCAGATTTAGGGGGCAATCAGCCCCAGCATTTT. The rearrangement uses TRBV27 and TRBJ1-5; D is perhaps TRBD1 (5 bases). The V end was cut by 5 bases, the J end by 2 bases, with 13 bases between. Germline-derived CDR1 and CDR2 are MNHEY and SMNVEV (reference sequence). There are 15 residues in the CDR3.

The chain joins TRBV27 to TRBJ2-7; a weak D match, TRBD1 (6 bases). V was clipped by 5 bases and J by 7 bases, with 9 bases between them. This CDR3 region has 11 residues. Germline V gene sequence: CDR1 MNHEY, CDR2 SMNVEV (reference sequence). This chain's CDR3 is CASSIGTEQYF. CDR3 nucleotide sequence: TGTGCCAGCAGTATCGGGACAGAGCAGTACTTC.

The V call is TRBV30, the J call TRBJ2-1; D remains unclear. The CDR3 consists of 14 residues. Germline V lookup: CDR1 GTSNPN, CDR2 SVGIG (reference sequence). The V end was cut by 3 bases, the J end by 0 bases, with 9 bases between. The CDR3: CAWRRRGSYNEQFF. CDR3 DNA sequence: TGTGCCTGGAGGAGGCGCGGCTCCTACAATGAGCAGTTCTTC.

This clone was detected only a few times. The chain has TRBV4-1 and TRBJ1-4; a weak D match, TRBD1 (5 bases). Germline V gives CDR1 MGHRA, CDR2 YSYEKL. Trimming pared 1 base from V and 8 bases from J, leaving 11 bases between. This CDR3 is 14 amino acids long. The CDR3: CASSQGWGSEKLFF. CDR3 DNA sequence: TGCGCCAGCAGCCAAGGTTGGGGCAGCGAAAAACTGTTTTTT.

This sequence joins TRBV6-6 and TRBJ2-7; D is unresolved. Germline V gene lookup returns CDR1 MNHNY and CDR2 SVGAGI (reference sequence). The V end lost 8 bases, the J end lost 2 bases, and 16 bases lay between the germline ends. This CDR3 has 14 residues. For the CDR3, the DNA is TGTGCCAGCCGGCTCAGGCCGGGCCCCTACGAGCAGTACTTC. As protein: CASRLRPGPYEQYF.

The chain uses TRBV7-2 and TRBJ2-7, with D perhaps matching TRBD1 or TRBD2 (7 bases each). Per the germline V gene, CDR1 is SGHTA and CDR2 is FQGNSA. Trimming took 5 bases from V and 6 from J, leaving 20 bases between them. This CDR3 is built from 15 residues. In nucleotides, the CDR3 is TGTGCCAGCAGCACGAGACAGGGAGGGAATGCCGAGCAGTACTTC. Translated, it gives CASSTRQGGNAEQYF.

There are a few counts of this clone. The rearrangement links TRBV4-1 to TRBJ2-3; perhaps TRBD2 as D (5 bases). The V end was cut by 2 bases, the J end by 2 bases, with 17 bases between. The CDR3 spans 17 residues. In germline, CDR1 is MGHRA, CDR2 YSYEKL. The CDR3 bases are TGCGCCAGCAGCCAAAGAGGAGCGGCGACATTCACAGATACGCAGTATTTT. Its translation: CASSQRGAATFTDTQYF.